This T cell receptor beta chain originates from a study of blood T cell repertoires in COVID-19. Study-wide context: Donors in the United States, Italy and Spain gave samples during acute or convalescent COVID-19. The cDNA or gDNA used as material had been derived from T cells, B-cell-depleted T cells, or PBMCs.

As handled by the study authors: Reference gene primer amplification gave nucleated cell count estimates. The assay was immunoSEQ multiplex PCR, and TCRdb's table has in-frame clones only and misses some. The D gene and trimming were derived from the DNA, and the V and J assignments and clone size from that table. The sample has hundreds of thousands of clones; roughly 90% are singletons. Seattle enrolled patients during active infection and tracked them longitudinally. The V gene's germline CDR1 is MNHEY and CDR2 SVGEGT. Trimming removed 3 bases from V and 5 bases from J, with 11 bases in between. The length of the CDR3 is 14 residues.

The chain joins TRBV6-2 or TRBV6-3 to TRBJ1-5; D not resolved. The source of this sequence is a woman aged 25 to 45 with COVID-19, enrolled during active disease. Sequenced: peripheral blood. In DNA form, the CDR3 reads TGTGCCAGCAGTTATTGGCAGGAGGATCAGCCCCAGCATTTT. This sequence encodes CASSYWQEDQPQHF.